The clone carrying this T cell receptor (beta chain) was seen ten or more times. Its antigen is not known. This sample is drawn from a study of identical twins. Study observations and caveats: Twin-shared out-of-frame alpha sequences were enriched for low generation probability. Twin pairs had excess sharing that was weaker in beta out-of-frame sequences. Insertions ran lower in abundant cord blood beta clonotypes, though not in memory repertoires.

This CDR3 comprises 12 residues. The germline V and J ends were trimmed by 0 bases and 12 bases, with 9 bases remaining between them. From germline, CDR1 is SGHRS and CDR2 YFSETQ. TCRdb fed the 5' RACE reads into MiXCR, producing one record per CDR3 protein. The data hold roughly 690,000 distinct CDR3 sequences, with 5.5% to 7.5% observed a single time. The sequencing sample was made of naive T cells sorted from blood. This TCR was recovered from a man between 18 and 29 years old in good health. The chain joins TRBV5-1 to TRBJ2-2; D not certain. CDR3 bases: TGCGCCAGCAGCTTGGTGAAGGGCCAGCTGTTTTTT. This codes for CASSLVKGQLFF.